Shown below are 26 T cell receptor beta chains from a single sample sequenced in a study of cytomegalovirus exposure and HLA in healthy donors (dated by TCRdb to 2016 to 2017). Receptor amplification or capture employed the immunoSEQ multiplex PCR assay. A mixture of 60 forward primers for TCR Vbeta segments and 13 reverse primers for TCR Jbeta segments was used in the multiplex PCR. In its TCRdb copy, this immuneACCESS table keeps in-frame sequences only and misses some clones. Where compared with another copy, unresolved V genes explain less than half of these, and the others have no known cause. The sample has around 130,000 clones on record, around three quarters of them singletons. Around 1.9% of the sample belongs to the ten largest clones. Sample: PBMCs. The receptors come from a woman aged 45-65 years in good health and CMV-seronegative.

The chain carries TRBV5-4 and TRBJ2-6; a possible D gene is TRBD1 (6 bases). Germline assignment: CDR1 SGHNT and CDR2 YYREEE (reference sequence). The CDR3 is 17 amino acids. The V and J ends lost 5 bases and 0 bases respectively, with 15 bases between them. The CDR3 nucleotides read TGTGCCAGCAGATCCGGACAGATTGGCTCTGGGGCCAACGTCCTGACTTTC. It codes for CASRSGQIGSGANVLTF.

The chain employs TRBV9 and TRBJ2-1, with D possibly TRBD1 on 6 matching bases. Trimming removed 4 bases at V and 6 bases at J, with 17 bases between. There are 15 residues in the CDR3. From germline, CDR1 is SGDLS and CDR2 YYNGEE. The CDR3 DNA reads TGTGCCAGCAGCTCAAGGGGGATGGGTTCCAATGAGCAGTTCTTC. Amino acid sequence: CASSSRGMGSNEQFF.

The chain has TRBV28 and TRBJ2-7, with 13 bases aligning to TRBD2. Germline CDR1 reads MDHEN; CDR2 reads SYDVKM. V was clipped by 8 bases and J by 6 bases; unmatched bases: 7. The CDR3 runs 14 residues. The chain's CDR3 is CASSRLAGGSEQYF. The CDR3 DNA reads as TGTGCCAGCTCTAGACTAGCGGGAGGTTCCGAGCAGTACTTC.

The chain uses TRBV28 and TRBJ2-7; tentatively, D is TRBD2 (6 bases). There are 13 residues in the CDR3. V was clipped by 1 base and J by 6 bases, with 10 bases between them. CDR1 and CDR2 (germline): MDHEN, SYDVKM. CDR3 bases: TGTGCCAGCAGTTTATCGGTCGGGGGCGAGCAGTACTTC. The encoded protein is CASSLSVGGEQYF.

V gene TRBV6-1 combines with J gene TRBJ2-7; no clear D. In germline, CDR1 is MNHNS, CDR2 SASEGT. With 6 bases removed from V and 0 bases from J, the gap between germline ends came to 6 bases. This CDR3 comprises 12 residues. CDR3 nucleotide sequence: TGTGCCAGCAGCCCCATCTCCTACGAGCAGTACTTC. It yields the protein CASSPISYEQYF.

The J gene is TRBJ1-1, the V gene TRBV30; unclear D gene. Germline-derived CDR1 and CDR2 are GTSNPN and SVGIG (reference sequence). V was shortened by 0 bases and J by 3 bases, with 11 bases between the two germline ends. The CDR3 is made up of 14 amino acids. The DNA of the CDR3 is TGTGCCTGGAGTGTGGCGGGTTACTACACTGAAGCTTTCTTT. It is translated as CAWSVAGYYTEAFF.

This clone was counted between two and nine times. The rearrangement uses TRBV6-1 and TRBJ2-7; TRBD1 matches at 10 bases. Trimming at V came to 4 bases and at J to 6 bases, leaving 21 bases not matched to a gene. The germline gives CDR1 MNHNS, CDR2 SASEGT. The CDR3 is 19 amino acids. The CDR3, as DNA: TGTGCCAGCAGTGGGGACCCCGGGACAGGGGATTATGTTTTGGGCGAGCAGTACTTC. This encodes CASSGDPGTGDYVLGEQYF.

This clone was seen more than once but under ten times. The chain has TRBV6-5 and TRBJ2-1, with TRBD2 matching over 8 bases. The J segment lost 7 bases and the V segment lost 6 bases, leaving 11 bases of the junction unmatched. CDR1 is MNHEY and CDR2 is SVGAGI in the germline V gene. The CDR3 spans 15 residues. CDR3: CASRTGTRLGNEQFF. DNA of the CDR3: TGTGCCAGCAGGACCGGGACTAGGTTAGGGAATGAGCAGTTCTTC.

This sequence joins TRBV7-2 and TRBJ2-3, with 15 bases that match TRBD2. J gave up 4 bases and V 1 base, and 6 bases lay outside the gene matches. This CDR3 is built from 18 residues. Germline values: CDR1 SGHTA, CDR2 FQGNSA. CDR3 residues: CASSLEGTSGRPPDTQYF. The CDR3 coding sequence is TGTGCCAGCAGCTTAGAGGGGACTAGCGGGAGGCCCCCAGATACGCAGTATTTT.

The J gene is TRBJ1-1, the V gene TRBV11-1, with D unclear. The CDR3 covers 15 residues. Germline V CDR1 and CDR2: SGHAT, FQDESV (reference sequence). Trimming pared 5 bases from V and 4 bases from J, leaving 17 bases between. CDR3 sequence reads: CASSQEGWRITEAFF. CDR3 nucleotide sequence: TGTGCCAGCAGCCAAGAGGGTTGGCGGATCACTGAAGCTTTCTTT.

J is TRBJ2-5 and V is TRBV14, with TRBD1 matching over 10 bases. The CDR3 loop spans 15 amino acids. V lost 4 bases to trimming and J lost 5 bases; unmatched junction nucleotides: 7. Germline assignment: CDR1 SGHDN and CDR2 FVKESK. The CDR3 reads CASSPGQGSRETQYF. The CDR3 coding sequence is TGTGCCAGCAGCCCGGGACAGGGGTCGAGGGAGACCCAGTACTTC.

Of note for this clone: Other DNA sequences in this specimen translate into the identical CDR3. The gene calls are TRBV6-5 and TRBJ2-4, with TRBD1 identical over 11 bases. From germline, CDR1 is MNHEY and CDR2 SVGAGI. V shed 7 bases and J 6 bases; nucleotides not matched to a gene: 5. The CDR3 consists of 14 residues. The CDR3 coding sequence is TGTGCCAGCACCAGGGGGACAGGGGGAAACATTCAGTACTTC. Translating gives CASTRGTGGNIQYF.

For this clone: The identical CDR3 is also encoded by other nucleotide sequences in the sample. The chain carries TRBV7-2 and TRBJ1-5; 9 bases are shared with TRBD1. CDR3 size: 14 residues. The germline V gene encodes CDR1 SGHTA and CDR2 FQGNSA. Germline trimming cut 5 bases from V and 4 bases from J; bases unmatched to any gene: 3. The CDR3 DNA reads TGTGCCAGCAGCAGGGACAGGGTGAATCAGCCCCAGCATTTT. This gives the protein CASSRDRVNQPQHF.

The CDR3 here is CASSGTGNEKLFF. The DNA for the CDR3 is TGTGCCAGCAGCGGGACAGGGAATGAAAAACTGTTTTTT. V usage is TRBV28 and J usage is TRBJ1-4; 9 nucleotides match TRBD1. This CDR3 spans 13 amino acids. The germline V gene encodes CDR1 MDHEN and CDR2 SYDVKM. V was pared by 6 bases and J by 5 bases, with 1 base of the junction left unmatched.

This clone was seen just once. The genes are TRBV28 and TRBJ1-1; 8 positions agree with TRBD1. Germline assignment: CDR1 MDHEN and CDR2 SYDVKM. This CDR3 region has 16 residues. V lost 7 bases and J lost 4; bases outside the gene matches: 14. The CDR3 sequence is CASTLVDRVRVTEAFF. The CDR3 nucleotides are TGTGCCAGCACCCTCGTGGACAGGGTCCGCGTCACTGAAGCTTTCTTT.

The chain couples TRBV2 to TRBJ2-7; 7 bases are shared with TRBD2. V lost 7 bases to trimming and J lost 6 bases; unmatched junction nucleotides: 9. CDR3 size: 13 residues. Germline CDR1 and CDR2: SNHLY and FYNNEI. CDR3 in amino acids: CASKERGEGEQYF. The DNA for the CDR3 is TGTGCCAGCAAGGAGCGGGGAGAGGGCGAGCAGTACTTC. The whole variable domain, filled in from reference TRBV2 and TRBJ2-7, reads EPEVTQTPSHQVTQMGQEVILRCVPISNHLYFYWYRQILGQKVEFLVSFYNNEISEKSEIFDDQFSVERPDGSNFTLKIRSTKLEDSAMYFCASKERGEGEQYFGPGTRLTVT.

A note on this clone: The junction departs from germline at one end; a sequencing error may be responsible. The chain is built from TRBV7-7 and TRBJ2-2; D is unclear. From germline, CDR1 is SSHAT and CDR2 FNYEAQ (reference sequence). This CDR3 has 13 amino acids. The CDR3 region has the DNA TGTGCTAGCAGCTTAGATGGCAGGCGGGAGCTGTTTTTT. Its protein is CASSLDGRRELFF. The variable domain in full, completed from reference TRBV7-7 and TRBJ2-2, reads GAGVSQSPRYKVTKRGQDVTLRCDPISSHATLYWYQQALGQGPEFLTYFNYEAQPDKSGLPSDRFSAERPEGSISTLTIQRTEQRDSAMYRCASSLDGRRELFFGEGSRLTVL.

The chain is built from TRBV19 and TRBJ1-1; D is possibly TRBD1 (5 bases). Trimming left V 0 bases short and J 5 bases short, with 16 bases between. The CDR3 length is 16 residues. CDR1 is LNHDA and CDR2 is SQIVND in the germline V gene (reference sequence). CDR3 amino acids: CASSIEPWGRATEAFF. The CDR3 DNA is TGTGCCAGTAGTATAGAACCCTGGGGCAGGGCAACTGAAGCTTTCTTT.

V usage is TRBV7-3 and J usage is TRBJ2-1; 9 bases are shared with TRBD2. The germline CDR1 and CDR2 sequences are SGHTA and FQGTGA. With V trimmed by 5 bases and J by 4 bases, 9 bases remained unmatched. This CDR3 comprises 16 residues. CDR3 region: CASSPGGLAGYNEQFF. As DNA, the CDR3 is TGTGCCAGCAGCCCGGGCGGGCTAGCGGGATACAATGAGCAGTTCTTC. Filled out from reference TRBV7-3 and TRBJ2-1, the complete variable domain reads GAGVSQTPSNKVTEKGKYVELRCDPISGHTALYWYRQSLGQGPEFLIYFQGTGAADDSGLPNDRFFAVRPEGSVSTLKIQRTERGDSAVYLCASSPGGLAGYNEQFFGPGTRLTVL.

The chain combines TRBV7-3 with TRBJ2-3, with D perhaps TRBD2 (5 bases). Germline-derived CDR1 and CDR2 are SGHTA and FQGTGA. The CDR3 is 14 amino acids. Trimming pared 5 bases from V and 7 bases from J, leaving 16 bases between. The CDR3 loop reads CASSSGERLNTQYF. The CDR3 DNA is TGTGCCAGCAGCAGCGGAGAGCGTTTAAATACGCAGTATTTT.

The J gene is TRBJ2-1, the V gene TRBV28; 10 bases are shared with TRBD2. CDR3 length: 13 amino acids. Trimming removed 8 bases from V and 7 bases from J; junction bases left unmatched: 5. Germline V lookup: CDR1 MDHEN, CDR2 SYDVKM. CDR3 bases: TGTGCCAGCCTAGCGGGAGTATCAAATGAGCAGTTCTTC. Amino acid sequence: CASLAGVSNEQFF.

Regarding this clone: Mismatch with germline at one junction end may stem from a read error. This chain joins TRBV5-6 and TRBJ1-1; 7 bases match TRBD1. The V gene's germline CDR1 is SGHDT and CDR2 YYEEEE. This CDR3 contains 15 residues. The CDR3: CASSFRGLLKTEAFF. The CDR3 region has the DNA TGTGCCAGCAGCTTTAGGGGGCTTCTGAAAACTGAAGCTTTCTTT.

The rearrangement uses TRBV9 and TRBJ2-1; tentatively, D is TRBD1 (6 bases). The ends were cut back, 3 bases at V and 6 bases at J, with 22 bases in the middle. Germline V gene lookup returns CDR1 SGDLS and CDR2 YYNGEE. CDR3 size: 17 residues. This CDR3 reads CASSGRDKAFSSNEQFF. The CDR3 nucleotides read TGTGCCAGCAGCGGCCGGGACAAGGCCTTTTCATCCAATGAGCAGTTCTTC.

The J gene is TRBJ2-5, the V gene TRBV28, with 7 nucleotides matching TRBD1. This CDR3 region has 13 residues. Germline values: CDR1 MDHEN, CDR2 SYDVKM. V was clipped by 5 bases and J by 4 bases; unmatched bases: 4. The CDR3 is CASSTGALETQYF. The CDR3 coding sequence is TGTGCCAGCAGTACAGGGGCCCTAGAGACCCAGTACTTC.

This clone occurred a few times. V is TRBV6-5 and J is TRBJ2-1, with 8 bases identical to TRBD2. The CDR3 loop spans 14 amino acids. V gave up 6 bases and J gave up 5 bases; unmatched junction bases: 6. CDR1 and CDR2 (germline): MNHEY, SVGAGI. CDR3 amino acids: CASRRTSSNNEQFF. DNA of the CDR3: TGTGCCAGCAGAAGGACTAGCAGCAACAATGAGCAGTTCTTC.

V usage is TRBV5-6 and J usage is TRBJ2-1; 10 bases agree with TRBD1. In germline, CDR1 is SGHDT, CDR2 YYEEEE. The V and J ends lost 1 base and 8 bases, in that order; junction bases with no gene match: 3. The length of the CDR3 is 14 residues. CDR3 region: CASSLTTGGYEQFF. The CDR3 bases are TGTGCCAGCAGCTTGACGACAGGGGGCTATGAGCAGTTCTTC.